What follows are 21 T cell receptor beta chains derived from one specimen sequenced in a study of blood T cell repertoires in COVID-19. The method was immunoSEQ multiplex PCR; TCRdb's version includes in-frame clones alone and lacks a portion of them. The table has roughly 180,000 clones, 80% to 85% seen once. Sequencing was performed on peripheral blood. These receptor sequences come from a woman under 40 with acute or convalescent COVID-19.

The chain has TRBV24-1 and TRBJ1-5, with D uncertain. Trimming removed 4 bases at V and 3 bases at J, with 3 bases between. CDR3 length: 12 amino acids. CDR1 is KGHDR and CDR2 is SFDVKD in the germline V gene. The CDR3 region has the DNA TGTGCCACCAGTGACTCCAATCAGCCCCAGCATTTT. This translates into CATSDSNQPQHF.

The V and J genes are TRBV5-1 and TRBJ2-3; the match to TRBD1 covers 8 bases. This CDR3 has 15 residues. The trim removed 2 bases at V and 4 bases at J, leaving 6 bases unmatched. Germline V gene data show CDR1 as SGHRS and CDR2 as YFSETQ. This CDR3 is CASSFSRGLADTQYF. In DNA form, the CDR3 reads TGCGCCAGCAGCTTCTCCAGGGGGCTGGCAGATACGCAGTATTTT.

The chain combines TRBV5-6 with TRBJ1-4, with TRBD1 identical over 7 bases. V lost 1 base, J lost 7 bases, and 10 bases stayed unmatched. The CDR3 sequence is 16 residues long. Germline V lookup: CDR1 SGHDT, CDR2 YYEEEE. CDR3 sequence (DNA): TGTGCCAGCAGCTTGATAAGGGGGCGCTTTAGTGAAAAACTGTTTTTT. Translated: CASSLIRGRFSEKLFF. Combining the CDR3 with reference TRBV5-6 and TRBJ1-4 gives the whole variable domain DAGVTQSPTHLIKTRGQQVTLRCSPKSGHDTVSWYQQALGQGPQFIFQYYEEEERQRGNFPDRFSGHQFPNYSSELNVNALLLGDSALYLCASSLIRGRFSEKLFFGSGTQLSVL.

The V call is TRBV6-5, the J call TRBJ2-1; TRBD2 agrees at 7 bases. This CDR3 contains 15 residues. Per germline, CDR1 MNHEY and CDR2 SVGAGI. J was trimmed by 6 bases and V by 4 bases; bases with no gene match: 9. CDR3 nucleotides: TGTGCCAGCAGTTTCGTGGGGCGGGGGACCAATGAGCAGTTCTTC. Encoded protein: CASSFVGRGTNEQFF.

This chain connects TRBV6-6 to TRBJ1-3; 7 positions agree with TRBD1. Trimming took 6 bases from V and 2 from J; bases not matched to a gene: 7. The CDR3 is 15 amino acids. Germline V gives CDR1 MNHNY, CDR2 SVGAGI (reference sequence). In nucleotides, the CDR3 is TGTGCCAGCAGCTCGACAGGGTTAACTGGAAACACCATATATTTT. This translates into CASSSTGLTGNTIYF.

The J gene is TRBJ2-7, the V gene TRBV27, with D possibly matching TRBD1 (6 bases). CDR3 length equals 14 residues. Trimming removed 1 base at V and 6 bases at J, with 13 bases between. The germline gives CDR1 MNHEY, CDR2 SMNVEV (reference sequence). The CDR3 sequence is CASSLLSRGFEQYF. DNA for the CDR3: TGTGCCAGCAGTTTATTAAGTAGGGGGTTCGAGCAGTACTTC.

V and J are TRBV25-1 and TRBJ1-5; maybe TRBD1 (6 bases). The germline V and J ends were trimmed by 2 bases and 6 bases, with 11 bases remaining between them. Germline V gene sequence: CDR1 MGHDK, CDR2 SYGVNS. This CDR3 contains 14 residues. In nucleotides, the CDR3 is TGTGCCAGCAGTGAACCTGGGGGCGTTCAGCCCCAGCATTTT. Amino acid sequence: CASSEPGGVQPQHF.

V usage is TRBV2 and J usage is TRBJ1-1; 7 bases match TRBD1. The ends lost 6 bases at V and 2 bases at J; junction bases unmatched: 9. The CDR3 is 15 amino acids. Germline CDR1 is SNHLY and CDR2 is FYNNEI. CDR3 nucleotides: TGTGCCAGCAGGTTAGGAGTAGGGGGCAACACTGAAGCTTTCTTT. Its translation is CASRLGVGGNTEAFF. Looking up the rest from reference TRBV2 and TRBJ1-1 gives the full variable domain: EPEVTQTPSHQVTQMGQEVILRCVPISNHLYFYWYRQILGQKVEFLVSFYNNEISEKSEIFDDQFSVERPDGSNFTLKIRSTKLEDSAMYFCASRLGVGGNTEAFFGQGTRLTVV.

The chain employs TRBV6-5 and TRBJ2-7; D is unresolved. CDR1 is MNHEY and CDR2 is SVGAGI in the germline V gene. The CDR3 runs 12 residues. Between the trimmed V and J ends, which lost 6 bases and 7 bases, there was a span of 13 bases. CDR3 DNA: TGTGCCAGCAGGTCCTCAGTGCAGGAGCAGTACTTC. As protein: CASRSSVQEQYF.

The chain couples TRBV28 to TRBJ2-2, with D maybe TRBD2 (5 bases). Germline V gene data show CDR1 as MDHEN and CDR2 as SYDVKM. Trimming left V 6 bases short and J 2 bases short, with 16 bases between. There are 16 residues in the CDR3. CDR3 loop: CASSFRRAGNTGELFF. In nucleotides, the CDR3 is TGTGCCAGCAGCTTCCGTAGGGCGGGTAACACCGGGGAGCTGTTTTTT.

V and J are TRBV4-1 and TRBJ2-2; D perhaps matches TRBD1 (5 bases). The germline V and J ends were trimmed by 1 base and 6 bases, with 12 bases remaining between them. Looked up from germline, CDR1 is MGHRA and CDR2 is YSYEKL. The CDR3 runs to 15 residues. Here the CDR3 reads CASSQGAGSPGELFF. CDR3 bases: TGCGCCAGCAGCCAAGGGGCAGGGTCGCCCGGGGAGCTGTTTTTT.

The chain is built from TRBV21-1 and TRBJ1-5; the table gives TRBD1 as D, unverified against the DNA. TRBV21-1 is described as a pseudogene. The CDR3 contains 17 residues. The DNA of the CDR3 is TGTGCCAGCAGCAAAGCTAGCTGGGGCAGGATCGGCCAGCCCCAGCATTTT. It is translated as CASSKASWGRIGQPQHF.

The J gene is TRBJ2-6, the V gene TRBV15; D call uncertain. This CDR3 has 15 amino acids. The V end was cut by 5 bases, the J end by 0 bases, with 8 bases between. Germline values: CDR1 LNHNV, CDR2 YYDKDF (reference sequence). The CDR3 nucleotides read TGTGCCACCAGCTCAGTCTTCTCTGGGGCCAACGTCCTGACTTTC. Protein product: CATSSVFSGANVLTF.

This sequence joins TRBV19 and TRBJ1-3; 10 bases map to TRBD1. Trimming removed 5 bases from V and 1 base from J; junction bases left unmatched: 5. CDR3 length: 16 residues. Germline V CDR1 and CDR2: LNHDA, SQIVND (reference sequence). The CDR3 here is CASSAWDRGSGNTIYF. The DNA of the CDR3 is TGTGCCAGTAGTGCCTGGGACAGGGGTTCTGGAAACACCATATATTTT.

This chain joins TRBV5-1 and TRBJ1-5; no reliable D call. Germline V gene lookup returns CDR1 SGHRS and CDR2 YFSETQ. V lost 3 bases and J lost 7, with 14 bases in between. The CDR3 loop spans 14 amino acids. Here the CDR3 DNA reads TGCGCCAGCAGCTCGACGGGAAATGGCCAGCCCCAGCATTTT. It specifies CASSSTGNGQPQHF.

This clone was observed a handful of times. The V call is TRBV28, the J call TRBJ2-5; TRBD2 matches at 7 bases. The trim removed 5 bases at V and 0 bases at J, leaving 9 bases unmatched. Germline V gene data show CDR1 as MDHEN and CDR2 as SYDVKM. This CDR3 comprises 16 residues. CDR3 DNA: TGTGCCAGCAGTCCGTCCGGGACTACGTACCAAGAGACCCAGTACTTC. It translates to CASSPSGTTYQETQYF.

This clone was seen only a few times. This chain connects TRBV30 to TRBJ1-1; TRBD1 might be the D (6 bases). CDR1 GTSNPN and CDR2 SVGIG come from the germline V gene (reference sequence). There are 14 residues in the CDR3. V was clipped by 2 bases and J by 2 bases, with 12 bases between them. The CDR3 spells CAWSPRRGNTEAFF. The CDR3 DNA is TGTGCCTGGAGTCCGCGCAGGGGCAACACTGAAGCTTTCTTT.

V is TRBV28 and J is TRBJ2-5; no reliable D call. Germline CDR1 reads MDHEN; CDR2 reads SYDVKM. The CDR3 runs to 11 residues. This chain's CDR3 is CAVTLEETQYF. As DNA, the CDR3 is TGTGCGGTGACTTTGGAAGAGACCCAGTACTTC.

This clone was found a few times. The rearrangement uses TRBV4-2 and TRBJ1-1; no reliable D call. The CDR3 spans 13 residues. Germline CDR1 reads LGHNA; CDR2 reads YNFKEQ. Trimming stripped 0 bases from V and 10 bases from J, with 12 bases between. The CDR3 here is CASSQERRFRAFF. Written as DNA, the CDR3 is TGTGCCAGCAGCCAAGAGAGGAGGTTCCGAGCTTTCTTT.

The chain uses TRBV5-1 and TRBJ1-6; 9 nucleotides agree with TRBD1. Unmatched junction bases numbered 6, after V lost 4 bases and J lost 7 bases. The CDR3 contains 15 residues. CDR1 SGHRS and CDR2 YFSETQ come from the germline V gene. The CDR3 region is CASSGTGKLNSPLHF. CDR3 DNA sequence: TGCGCCAGCAGCGGGACAGGGAAACTGAATTCACCCCTCCACTTT.

The CDR3 spells CALFQDRANYGYTF. For the CDR3, the DNA is TGTGCCTTGTTCCAGGACAGGGCTAACTATGGCTACACCTTC. The chain carries TRBV30 and TRBJ1-2, with TRBD1 identical over 8 bases. The germline gives CDR1 GTSNPN, CDR2 SVGIG (reference sequence). The CDR3 spans 14 residues. V was pared by 7 bases and J by 0 bases, with 7 bases of the junction left unmatched.